The 12 T cell receptor beta chains reported below all come from one sample, sequenced in a study of T cell responses to AZD1222 COVID-19 vaccine (dated by TCRdb to the early 2020s). This specimen's time point label, interpreted: baseline before first vaccination. The sample's treatment or condition label, in plain terms: meningococcal conjugate vaccine given as trial control. The library came from the immunoSEQ multiplex PCR assay. The table was pulled from immuneACCESS by TCRdb, which kept in-frame rearrangements only. Such tables lose some clones; where checked, under half of the loss comes from unresolved V genes, and the rest has no known cause. This sample lists roughly 140,000 clones; 82% were detected once. Together, the top ten hold about 4% of the sample. The input for sequencing was peripheral blood, taken on day 0 of MenACWY control vaccination. The receptors were gathered from an adult in good health.

The chain links TRBV18 to TRBJ1-3; D unclear. V was trimmed by 6 bases and J by 0 bases, leaving 15 bases between them. CDR1 is KGHSH, CDR2 LQKENI, per germline. The CDR3 totals 16 residues. The CDR3: CASSRSPALSGNTIYF. As DNA, the CDR3 is TGTGCCAGCTCCCGTTCCCCGGCGCTCTCTGGAAACACCATATATTTT.

The CDR3 region has the DNA TGCGCCAGCACCCTATCCCGGCAGAACACTGAAGCTTTCTTT. As protein: CASTLSRQNTEAFF. This sequence joins TRBV4-1 and TRBJ1-1; D is uncertain. The V end lost 7 bases, the J end lost 1 base, and 13 bases lay between the germline ends. CDR3 length equals 14 residues. Looked up from germline, CDR1 is MGHRA and CDR2 is YSYEKL.

The V gene is TRBV12-3 or TRBV12-4, the J gene TRBJ1-1; D may be TRBD1 (6 bases). This CDR3 region has 13 residues. The ends were cut back, 7 bases at V and 7 bases at J, with 16 bases in the middle. The CDR3: CASKYNREGEAFF. CDR3 nucleotide sequence: TGTGCCAGCAAGTATAACAGGGAGGGTGAAGCTTTCTTT.

As DNA, the CDR3 is TGCGCCAGCAGCCAAGATCGGGGCCGAAACACCGGGGAGCTGTTTTTT. It yields the protein CASSQDRGRNTGELFF. The J gene is TRBJ2-2, the V gene TRBV4-1, with D perhaps matching TRBD1 or TRBD2 (5 bases each). The CDR3 is 16 amino acids. V shed 0 bases and J shed 2 bases, with 10 bases lying between them. Germline V CDR1 and CDR2: MGHRA, YSYEKL.

The chain links TRBV28 to TRBJ2-1; TRBD2 matches at 7 bases. The CDR3 covers 14 residues. Germline V lookup: CDR1 MDHEN, CDR2 SYDVKM. V lost 7 bases to trimming and J lost 7 bases; unmatched junction nucleotides: 10. The CDR3 is CASIPTGGRNEQFF. The CDR3 coding sequence is TGTGCCAGCATCCCGACGGGAGGTAGGAATGAGCAGTTCTTC.

This rearrangement joins TRBV9 to TRBJ1-2, with TRBD1 identical over 9 bases. CDR1 SGDLS and CDR2 YYNGEE come from the germline V gene. The CDR3 covers 13 residues. After removal of 3 bases from V and 10 bases from J, the junction contained 7 bases not matched to a gene. The CDR3 reads CASSGGQGDPYTF. The DNA for the CDR3 is TGTGCCAGCAGCGGGGGACAGGGTGACCCCTACACCTTC.

Here the CDR3 DNA reads TGTGCCAGTAGTACCCCCCCGGGACGGTCCTATGGCTACACCTTC. It encodes CASSTPPGRSYGYTF. The J gene is TRBJ1-2, the V gene TRBV19; a possible D gene is TRBD1 (5 bases). The CDR3 runs to 15 residues. Looked up from germline, CDR1 is LNHDA and CDR2 is SQIVND (reference sequence). V dropped 4 bases and J dropped 4 bases, with 16 bases sitting between them.

V usage is TRBV6-6 and J usage is TRBJ2-1; D ambiguous. Germline loops: CDR1 MNHNY, CDR2 SVGAGI (reference sequence). Trimming left V 7 bases short and J 3 bases short, with 16 bases between. CDR3 length equals 15 residues. CDR3 loop: CASTHTSPIYNEQFF. CDR3 sequence (DNA): TGTGCCAGCACCCACACTTCTCCGATCTACAATGAGCAGTTCTTC.

The table lists this clone with many counts. V is TRBV5-8 and J is TRBJ1-4; TRBD1 matches at 9 bases. This CDR3 is built from 15 residues. V trimming: 5 bases; J trimming: 5 bases; junction bases outside the gene matches: 7. Germline V gives CDR1 SGHTS, CDR2 YDEGEE. CDR3 bases: TGTGCCAGCAGTTGGGACAGGGCCGGGAATGAAAAACTGTTTTTT. This translates into CASSWDRAGNEKLFF.

The CDR3 region has the DNA TGTGCCAGCAGCTTAGCGCTGGGGGGCCGGTATGGCTACACCTTC. Amino acid sequence: CASSLALGGRYGYTF. The gene calls are TRBV7-9 and TRBJ1-2; D is perhaps TRBD1 (6 bases). Trimming removed 0 bases at V and 5 bases at J, with 13 bases between. The germline CDR1 and CDR2 sequences are SEHNR and FQNEAQ (reference sequence). The CDR3 sequence is 15 residues long.

CDR3 bases: TGTGCCACCTGGACGGGACAGGTTAATTCACCCCTCCACTTT. The encoded protein is CATWTGQVNSPLHF. The chain is built from TRBV24-1 and TRBJ1-6, with 8 nucleotides matching TRBD1. Trimming at V came to 9 bases and at J to 6 bases, leaving 6 bases not matched to a gene. The CDR3 has 14 amino acids. The germline V gene encodes CDR1 KGHDR and CDR2 SFDVKD.

This chain joins TRBV24-1 and TRBJ2-1; 9 positions agree with TRBD2. V shed 1 base, J shed 9 bases, and the junction held 9 bases outside the gene matches. CDR1 is KGHDR and CDR2 is SFDVKD in the germline V gene. This CDR3 has 16 amino acids. DNA for the CDR3: TGTGCCACCAGTGATTTTACAGCGGGGGGCCGGGTTGAGCAGTTCTTC. Residues: CATSDFTAGGRVEQFF.